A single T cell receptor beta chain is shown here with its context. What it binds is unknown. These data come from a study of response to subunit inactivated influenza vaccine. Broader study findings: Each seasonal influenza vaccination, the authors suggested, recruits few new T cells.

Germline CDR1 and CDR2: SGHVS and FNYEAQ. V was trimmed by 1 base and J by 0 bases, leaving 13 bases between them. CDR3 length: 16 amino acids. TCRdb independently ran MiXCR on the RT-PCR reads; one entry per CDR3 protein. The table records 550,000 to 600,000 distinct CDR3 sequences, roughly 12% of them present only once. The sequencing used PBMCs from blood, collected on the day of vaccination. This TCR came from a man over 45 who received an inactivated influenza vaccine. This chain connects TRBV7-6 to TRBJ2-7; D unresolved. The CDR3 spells CASSLDTGISSYEQYF. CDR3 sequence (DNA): TGTGCCAGCAGCTTAGATACGGGCATTAGCTCCTACGAGCAGTACTTC. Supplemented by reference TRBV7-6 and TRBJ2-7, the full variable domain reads GAGVSQSPRYKVTKRGQDVALRCDPISGHVSLYWYRQALGQGPEFLTYFNYEAQQDKSGLPNDRFSAERPEGSISTLTIQRTEQRDSAMYRCASSLDTGISSYEQYFGPGTRLTVT.